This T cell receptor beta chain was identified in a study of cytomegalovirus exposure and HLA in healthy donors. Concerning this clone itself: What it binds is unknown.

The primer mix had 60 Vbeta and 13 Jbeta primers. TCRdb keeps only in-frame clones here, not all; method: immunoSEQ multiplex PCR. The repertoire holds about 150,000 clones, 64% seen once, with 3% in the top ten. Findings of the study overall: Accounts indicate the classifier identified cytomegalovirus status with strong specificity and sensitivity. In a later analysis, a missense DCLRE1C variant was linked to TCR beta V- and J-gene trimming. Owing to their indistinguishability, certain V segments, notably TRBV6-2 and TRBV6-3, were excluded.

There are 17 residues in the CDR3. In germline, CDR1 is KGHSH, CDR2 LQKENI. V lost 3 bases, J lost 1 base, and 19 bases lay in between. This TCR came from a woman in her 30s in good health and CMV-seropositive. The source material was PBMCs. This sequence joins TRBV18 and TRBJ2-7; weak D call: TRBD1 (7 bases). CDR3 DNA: TGTGCCAGCTCACCGCTGGGTGGGGGGACAGCTTCCTACGAGCAGTACTTC. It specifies CASSPLGGGTASYEQYF.